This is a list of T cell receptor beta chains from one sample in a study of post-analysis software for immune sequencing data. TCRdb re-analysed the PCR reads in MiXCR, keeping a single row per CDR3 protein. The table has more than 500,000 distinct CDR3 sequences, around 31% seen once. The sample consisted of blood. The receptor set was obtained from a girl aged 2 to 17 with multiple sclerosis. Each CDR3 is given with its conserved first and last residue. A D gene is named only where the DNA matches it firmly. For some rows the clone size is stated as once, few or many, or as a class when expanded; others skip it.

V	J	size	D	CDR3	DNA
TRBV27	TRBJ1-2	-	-	CASSDPREGYGYTF	TGTGCCAGCAGTGACCCCCGAGAGGGTTATGGCTACACCTTC
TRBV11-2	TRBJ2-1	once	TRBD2	CATLAGGPNEQFF	TGTGCCACCTTAGCGGGGGGGCCCAATGAGCAGTTCTTC
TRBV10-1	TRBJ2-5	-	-	CASSQGGSQETQYF	TGCGCCAGCAGTCAGGGGGGTTCACAAGAGACCCAGTACTTC
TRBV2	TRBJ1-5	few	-	CASSRGANQPQHF	TGTGCCAGCAGTCGGGGCGCGAATCAGCCCCAGCATTTT
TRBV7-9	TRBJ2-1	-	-	CASSQTSNEQFF	TGTGCCAGCAGCCAGACTAGTAATGAGCAGTTCTTC
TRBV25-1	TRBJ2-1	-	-	CASSVISYNEQFF	TGTGCCAGCAGTGTAATTTCCTACAATGAGCAGTTCTTC
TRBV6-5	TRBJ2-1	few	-	CAGNGQFF	TGTGCCGGTAATGGGCAGTTCTTC
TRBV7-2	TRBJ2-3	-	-	CASSLQGLGRTDTQYF	TGTGCCAGCAGCCTCCAGGGACTCGGGCGCACAGATACGCAGTATTTT
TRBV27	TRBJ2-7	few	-	CASSPTVGGAAYEQYF	TGTGCCAGCAGTCCGACGGTGGGGGGGGCCGCCTACGAGCAGTACTTC
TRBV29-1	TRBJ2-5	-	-	CSGPNSGETQYF	TGCAGCGGCCCCAATAGTGGGGAGACCCAGTACTTC
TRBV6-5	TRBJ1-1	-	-	CASSTGDIMNTEAFF	TGTGCCAGCAGTACGGGGGACATCATGAACACTGAAGCTTTCTTT
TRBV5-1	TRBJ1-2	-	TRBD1	CASSFLQGQGFAGYTF	TGCGCCAGCAGCTTCCTACAGGGACAGGGCTTCGCTGGCTACACCTTC
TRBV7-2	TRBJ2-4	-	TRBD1	CASSSTGVGNIQYF	TGTGCCAGCAGCTCCACAGGGGTGGGAAACATTCAGTACTTC
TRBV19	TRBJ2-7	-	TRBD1	CASSMPGQGTYEQYF	TGTGCCAGTAGTATGCCGGGACAGGGTACCTACGAGCAGTACTTC
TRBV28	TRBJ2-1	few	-	CASSIMVGEQFF	TGTGCCAGCAGTATTATGGTTGGGGAGCAGTTCTTC
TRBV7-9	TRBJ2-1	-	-	CASSSLSNEQFF	TGTGCCAGCAGCTCGCTAAGCAATGAGCAGTTCTTC
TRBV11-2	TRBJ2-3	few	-	CASSPSGLVGTDTQYF	TGTGCCAGCAGCCCATCCGGCCTAGTAGGGACAGATACGCAGTATTTT
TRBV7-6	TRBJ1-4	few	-	CASSSDSRRLFF	TGTGCCAGCAGCTCCGACTCTCGACGACTGTTTTTT
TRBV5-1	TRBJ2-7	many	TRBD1	CASSVGTASSYEQYF	TGTGCCAGCAGCGTAGGGACAGCGAGCTCCTACGAGCAGTACTTC
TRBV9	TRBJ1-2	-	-	CASSVGSQGLNYGHTF	TGTGCCAGCAGCGTGGGCAGCCAGGGACTAAACTATGGCCACACCTTC
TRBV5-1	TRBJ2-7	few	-	CASRRQSSYEQYF	TGCGCCAGCAGACGACAGAGCTCCTACGAGCAGTACTTC
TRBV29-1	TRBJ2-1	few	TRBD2	CSVLGLLAGGYMNEQFF	TGCAGCGTTCTAGGACTATTAGCGGGGGGGTATATGAATGAGCAGTTCTTC
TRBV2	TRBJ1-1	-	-	CASSEPDGNTEAFF	TGTGCCAGCAGTGAACCTGACGGAAACACTGAAGCTTTCTTT
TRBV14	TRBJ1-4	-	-	CASSQERGLGEKLFF	TGTGCCAGCAGCCAAGAACGAGGATTGGGGGAAAAACTGTTTTTT
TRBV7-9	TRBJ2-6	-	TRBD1	CASSYTTGGASGANVLTF	TGTGCCAGCAGCTACACGACAGGGGGCGCGTCTGGGGCCAACGTCCTGACTTTC
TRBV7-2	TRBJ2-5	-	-	CASSLVEGQETQYF	TGTGCCAGCAGCTTAGTGGAGGGACAAGAGACCCAGTACTTC
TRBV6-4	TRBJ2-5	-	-	CASSDEGHGGYNEQYF	TGTGCCAGCAGTGACGAAGGGCACGGGGGCTACAATGAGCAGTACTTC
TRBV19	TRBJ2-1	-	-	CASSIPAREQFF	TGTGCCAGTAGTATACCGGCTCGCGAGCAGTTCTTC
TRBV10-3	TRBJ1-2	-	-	CAISEDALYGYTF	TGTGCCATCAGTGAGGACGCTCTGTATGGCTACACCTTC
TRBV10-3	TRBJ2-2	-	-	CAISLSSTGELFF	TGTGCCATCAGCCTTTCCAGCACCGGGGAGCTGTTTTTT
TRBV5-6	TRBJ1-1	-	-	CASSPTPFGTEAFF	TGTGCCAGCAGCCCTACTCCCTTCGGGACTGAAGCTTTCTTT
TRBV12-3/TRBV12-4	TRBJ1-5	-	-	CAGSNQGWNQPQHF	TGTGCCGGCAGTAATCAGGGGTGGAATCAGCCCCAGCATTTT
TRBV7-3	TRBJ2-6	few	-	CASSQEVSGANVLTF	TGTGCCAGCAGCCAGGAGGTATCTGGGGCCAACGTCCTGACTTTC
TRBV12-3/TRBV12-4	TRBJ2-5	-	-	CASSLGGGQTKEQYF	TGTGCCAGCAGTTTAGGGGGGGGCCAAACTAAGGAGCAGTACTTC
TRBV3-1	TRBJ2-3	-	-	CASSQDLDTQYF	TGTGCCAGCAGCCAAGATTTGGATACGCAGTATTTT
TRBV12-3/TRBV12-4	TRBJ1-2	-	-	CASSLAVGNGYTF	TGTGCCAGCAGTTTAGCGGTAGGGAATGGCTACACCTTC
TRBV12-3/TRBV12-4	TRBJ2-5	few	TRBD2	CASSWEGETQYF	TGTGCCAGCAGTTGGGAGGGGGAGACCCAGTACTTC
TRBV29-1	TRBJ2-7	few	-	CSILGGLGRDEQYF	TGCAGCATCCTAGGGGGGCTCGGTCGGGACGAGCAGTACTTC
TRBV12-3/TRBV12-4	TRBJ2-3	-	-	CASSSGEWRTDTQYF	TGTGCCAGCAGCTCAGGGGAATGGCGCACAGATACGCAGTATTTT
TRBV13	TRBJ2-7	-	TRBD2	CASSLFGGGPYEQYF	TGTGCCAGCAGCTTATTCGGCGGGGGACCGTACGAGCAGTACTTC
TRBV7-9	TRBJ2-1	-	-	CASSFHTENNEQFF	TGTGCCAGCAGCTTCCATACAGAAAACAATGAGCAGTTCTTC
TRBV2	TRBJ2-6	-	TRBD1	CANRGVRSGANVLTF	TGTGCCAACAGGGGGGTTAGATCTGGGGCCAACGTCCTGACTTTC
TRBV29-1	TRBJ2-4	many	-	CSVPGPDIQYF	TGCAGCGTTCCGGGACCGGACATTCAGTACTTC
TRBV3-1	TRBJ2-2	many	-	CASSHPASGSGELFF	TGTGCCAGCAGCCATCCGGCCTCGGGATCCGGGGAGCTGTTTTTT
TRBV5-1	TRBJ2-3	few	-	CATSWVGSTDTQYF	TGCGCCACCTCGTGGGTGGGCAGCACAGATACGCAGTATTTT
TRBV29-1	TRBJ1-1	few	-	CSARANTEAFF	TGCAGCGCGCGGGCGAACACTGAAGCTTTCTTT
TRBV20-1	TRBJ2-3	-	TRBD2	CSARVASGVTDTQYF	TGCAGTGCTAGAGTAGCTAGCGGGGTCACAGATACGCAGTATTTT
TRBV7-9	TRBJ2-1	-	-	CASSFPWGLTNEQFF	TGTGCCAGCAGCTTCCCATGGGGATTGACCAATGAGCAGTTCTTC
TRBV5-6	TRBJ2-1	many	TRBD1	CASSKTGGPDNEQFF	TGTGCCAGCAGCAAGACAGGGGGCCCGGACAATGAGCAGTTCTTC
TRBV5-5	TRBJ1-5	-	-	CASSRDNSGNQPQHF	TGTGCCAGCAGCCGGGACAATTCGGGCAATCAGCCCCAGCATTTT
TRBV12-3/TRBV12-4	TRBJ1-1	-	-	CASSFRRGTEAFF	TGTGCCAGCAGTTTTCGTAGGGGCACTGAAGCTTTCTTT
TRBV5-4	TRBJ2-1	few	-	CASSNRLDSNEQFF	TGTGCCAGCAGCAACAGACTGGATTCTAATGAGCAGTTCTTC
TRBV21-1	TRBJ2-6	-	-	CASSKMETSSGANVLTF	TGTGCCAGCAGCAAAATGGAAACGAGCTCTGGGGCCAACGTCCTGACTTTC
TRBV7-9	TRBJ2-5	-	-	CASIRAPGETQYF	TGTGCCAGCATCCGGGCCCCCGGGGAGACCCAGTACTTC
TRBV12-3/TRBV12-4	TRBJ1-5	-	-	CASSFGVGNQPQHF	TGTGCCAGCAGTTTCGGCGTAGGGAATCAGCCCCAGCATTTT
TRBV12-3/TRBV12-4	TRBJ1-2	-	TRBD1	CASSPRQGANGYGYTF	TGTGCCAGCAGTCCGAGACAGGGGGCAAACGGCTATGGCTACACCTTC
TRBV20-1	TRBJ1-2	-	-	CSATGGLVGSDYGYTF	TGCAGTGCTACCGGGGGCCTCGTTGGTAGTGACTATGGCTACACCTTC
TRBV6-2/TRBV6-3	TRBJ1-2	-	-	CASIDMTAGYTF	TGTGCCAGCATCGACATGACAGCTGGCTACACCTTC